This is a list of T cell receptor beta chains from one sample in a study of blood T cell repertoires in COVID-19. TCRdb keeps only in-frame clones here, not all; method: immunoSEQ multiplex PCR. Of about 120,000 clones in the sample, approximately 84% were seen once. The specimen sequenced was peripheral blood. The origin of the receptors is a man between 35 and 55 years old with acute or convalescent COVID-19. CDR3s include the opening cysteine and the closing phenylalanine or tryptophan. Fields, in order: J gene, clone size, D gene, V gene, CDR3 DNA, CDR3 protein. D genes are given only for firm matches. Size is stated for part of the rows, as once, few or many counts, or as a class when the clone is expanded.

J gene: TRBJ2-5
clone size: -
D gene: -
V gene: TRBV28
CDR3 DNA: TGTGCCAGCACCTCCGGCGGGGTGGGCCAAGAGACCCAGTACTTC
CDR3 protein: CASTSGGVGQETQYF

J gene: TRBJ2-2
clone size: -
D gene: -
V gene: TRBV5-1
CDR3 DNA: TGCGCCAGCAGCTTTGGGACAACGAACACCGGGGAGCTGTTTTTT
CDR3 protein: CASSFGTTNTGELFF

J gene: TRBJ2-3
clone size: -
D gene: -
V gene: TRBV18
CDR3 DNA: TGTGCCAGCTCCGACAGTATCAGCACAGATACGCAGTATTTT
CDR3 protein: CASSDSISTDTQYF

J gene: TRBJ2-7
clone size: few
D gene: -
V gene: TRBV10-1
CDR3 DNA: TGCGCCAGCAGTGAGTATCGGGGGAGCTCCTACGAGCAGTACTTC
CDR3 protein: CASSEYRGSSYEQYF

J gene: TRBJ1-6
clone size: -
D gene: -
V gene: TRBV28
CDR3 DNA: TGTGCCAGCAGTTTGTCCAGGGTCTATAATTCACCCCTCCACTTT
CDR3 protein: CASSLSRVYNSPLHF

J gene: TRBJ2-1
clone size: -
D gene: -
V gene: TRBV19
CDR3 DNA: TGTGCCAGTAGTATTAGGGCCAGCGGGGAGCAGTTCTTC
CDR3 protein: CASSIRASGEQFF

J gene: TRBJ2-7
clone size: once
D gene: -
V gene: TRBV6-1
CDR3 DNA: TGTGCCAGCAGTGAACAGGGTACCTACGAGCAGTACTTC
CDR3 protein: CASSEQGTYEQYF

J gene: TRBJ2-3
clone size: -
D gene: -
V gene: TRBV28
CDR3 DNA: TGTGCCAGCAGCCCTACAGGCTTAGATACGCAGTATTTT
CDR3 protein: CASSPTGLDTQYF

J gene: TRBJ1-6
clone size: -
D gene: TRBD1
V gene: TRBV6-5
CDR3 DNA: TGTGCCAGCAGTTCGGGGGACAGAAATTCACCCCTCCACTTT
CDR3 protein: CASSSGDRNSPLHF

J gene: TRBJ1-6
clone size: -
D gene: -
V gene: TRBV3-1/TRBV3-2
CDR3 DNA: TGTGCCAGCAGCCAAACAGGGCCGTATAATTCACCCCTCCACTTT
CDR3 protein: CASSQTGPYNSPLHF

J gene: TRBJ2-2
clone size: -
D gene: -
V gene: TRBV12-5
CDR3 DNA: TGTGCTAGTGCCCGGGGGGGACAGACGAACACCGGGGAGCTGTTTTTT
CDR3 protein: CASARGGQTNTGELFF

J gene: TRBJ2-1
clone size: -
D gene: -
V gene: TRBV7-9
CDR3 DNA: TGTGCCAGCAGCTTGGGGGCCTCCTACAATGAGCAGTTCTTC
CDR3 protein: CASSLGASYNEQFF

J gene: TRBJ2-7
clone size: once
D gene: TRBD2
V gene: TRBV7-2
CDR3 DNA: TGTGCCAGCAGCCCCCGGGGGGAGAGCGAGCAGTACTTC
CDR3 protein: CASSPRGESEQYF

J gene: TRBJ2-5
clone size: -
D gene: TRBD2
V gene: TRBV11-3
CDR3 DNA: TGTGCCAGCAGCTTAACCCATGGGACTAGCGGGGAAGAGACCCAGTACTTC
CDR3 protein: CASSLTHGTSGEETQYF

J gene: TRBJ2-7
clone size: -
D gene: TRBD2
V gene: TRBV3-1/TRBV3-2
CDR3 DNA: TGTGCCAGCACCTCCGAGGGGCGGGGGGTCTACGAGCAGTACTTC
CDR3 protein: CASTSEGRGVYEQYF

J gene: TRBJ2-2
clone size: -
D gene: TRBD2
V gene: TRBV10-3
CDR3 DNA: TGTGCCATCAGTGCACCGGGACTAGCGGGAAACACCGGGGAGCTGTTTTTT
CDR3 protein: CAISAPGLAGNTGELFF

J gene: TRBJ2-3
clone size: -
D gene: -
V gene: TRBV10-3
CDR3 DNA: TGTGCCACCGGGCGGGCCGGCGGGACAGATACGCAGTATTTT
CDR3 protein: CATGRAGGTDTQYF

J gene: TRBJ2-7
clone size: -
D gene: TRBD2
V gene: TRBV7-9
CDR3 DNA: TGTGCCAGCAGCCCCCTTACGGGACTAGCGGCCTACGAGCAGTACTTC
CDR3 protein: CASSPLTGLAAYEQYF

J gene: TRBJ1-2
clone size: -
D gene: -
V gene: TRBV28
CDR3 DNA: TGTGCCAGCAATACCGGGGGGTATGGCTACACCTTC
CDR3 protein: CASNTGGYGYTF

J gene: TRBJ1-2
clone size: -
D gene: -
V gene: TRBV28
CDR3 DNA: TGTGCCAGCAGTTTTCTGGTGGGCGTACGTGGCTACACCTTC
CDR3 protein: CASSFLVGVRGYTF

J gene: TRBJ2-1
clone size: once
D gene: TRBD2
V gene: TRBV3-1/TRBV3-2
CDR3 DNA: TGTGCCAGCAGCCGCCGGACGCCTCGCGGGGGTCCATTAGAGCAGTTCTTC
CDR3 protein: CASSRRTPRGGPLEQFF

J gene: TRBJ2-5
clone size: once
D gene: -
V gene: TRBV5-1
CDR3 DNA: TGCGCCAGCAGCTTGGGGAGCCTACAAGAGACCCAGTACTTC
CDR3 protein: CASSLGSLQETQYF

J gene: TRBJ2-7
clone size: -
D gene: TRBD1
V gene: TRBV12-3/TRBV12-4
CDR3 DNA: TGTGCCAGCAGCCACGACAGGGACGAGCAGTACTTC
CDR3 protein: CASSHDRDEQYF

J gene: TRBJ2-3
clone size: -
D gene: -
V gene: TRBV5-1
CDR3 DNA: TGCGCCAGCAGCTTGGGGCAAGATACGCAGTATTTT
CDR3 protein: CASSLGQDTQYF

J gene: TRBJ2-7
clone size: -
D gene: -
V gene: TRBV2
CDR3 DNA: TGTGCCAGCAGTGAGACTCTAACCTACGAGCAGTACTTC
CDR3 protein: CASSETLTYEQYF

J gene: TRBJ2-3
clone size: -
D gene: TRBD2
V gene: TRBV7-9
CDR3 DNA: TGTGCCAGCACCATACTAGCGGGGCCGGTGGATACGCAGTATTTT
CDR3 protein: CASTILAGPVDTQYF

J gene: TRBJ1-3
clone size: -
D gene: -
V gene: TRBV11-2
CDR3 DNA: TGTGCCAGCAGCTCTGGGGGGTTGGGCTCTGGAAACACCATATATTTT
CDR3 protein: CASSSGGLGSGNTIYF

J gene: TRBJ2-7
clone size: -
D gene: TRBD1
V gene: TRBV10-3
CDR3 DNA: TGTGCCATCAGTTTCGGACAGGACTACGAGCAGTACTTC
CDR3 protein: CAISFGQDYEQYF

J gene: TRBJ1-2
clone size: few
D gene: TRBD1
V gene: TRBV5-5
CDR3 DNA: TGTGCCAGCAGCTTGGCCCTGACAGGGTCCCTGTTTGGCTACACCTTC
CDR3 protein: CASSLALTGSLFGYTF

J gene: TRBJ2-5
clone size: -
D gene: TRBD2
V gene: TRBV18
CDR3 DNA: TGTGCCAGCTCACCACCGACTAGCGGGGGACGGACCCAGTACTTC
CDR3 protein: CASSPPTSGGRTQYF

J gene: TRBJ1-1
clone size: few
D gene: TRBD1
V gene: TRBV4-3
CDR3 DNA: TGCGCCAGCAGCCAAGGATGGGACAGGGCGAACACTGAAGCTTTCTTT
CDR3 protein: CASSQGWDRANTEAFF

J gene: TRBJ2-1
clone size: -
D gene: TRBD2
V gene: TRBV11-2
CDR3 DNA: TGTGCCAGCACCCCCGGGACTAGCGGCTCCAGCTCCTACAATGAGCAGTTCTTC
CDR3 protein: CASTPGTSGSSSYNEQFF

J gene: TRBJ2-3
clone size: -
D gene: -
V gene: TRBV19
CDR3 DNA: TGTGCCAGTAGTATGGCAGGCACAGATACGCAGTATTTT
CDR3 protein: CASSMAGTDTQYF

J gene: TRBJ2-5
clone size: -
D gene: -
V gene: TRBV4-1
CDR3 DNA: TGCGCCAGCAGCCCGCGAAGGGGGAGGGCCGGGGAGACCCAGTACTTC
CDR3 protein: CASSPRRGRAGETQYF

J gene: TRBJ2-5
clone size: -
D gene: -
V gene: TRBV6-1
CDR3 DNA: TGTGCCAGCAGTGAAGGGGTCAGGGTAGGGGAAGAGACCCAGTACTTC
CDR3 protein: CASSEGVRVGEETQYF

J gene: TRBJ1-2
clone size: -
D gene: -
V gene: TRBV27
CDR3 DNA: TGTGCCAGCAGTTCCCCTGGGGAGGGCGATGGCTACACCTTC
CDR3 protein: CASSSPGEGDGYTF

J gene: TRBJ2-7
clone size: -
D gene: -
V gene: TRBV11-2
CDR3 DNA: TGTGCCAGCAGCGCTCCGGGGGGCCACGAGCAGTACTTC
CDR3 protein: CASSAPGGHEQYF

J gene: TRBJ2-1
clone size: -
D gene: TRBD2
V gene: TRBV5-8
CDR3 DNA: TGTGCCAGCAGCTTAACCGGGACTAGCGGATACAATGAGCAGTTCTTC
CDR3 protein: CASSLTGTSGYNEQFF

J gene: TRBJ1-1
clone size: -
D gene: -
V gene: TRBV19
CDR3 DNA: TGTGCCAGTAGTGTTTCAGGGGCCGCATCTACGGCTGAAGCTTTCTTT
CDR3 protein: CASSVSGAASTAEAFF

J gene: TRBJ1-4
clone size: once
D gene: -
V gene: TRBV9
CDR3 DNA: TGTGCCAGCAGCGCCGAGTGGTCCCCGGGTGAAAAACTGTTTTTT
CDR3 protein: CASSAEWSPGEKLFF

J gene: TRBJ2-5
clone size: few
D gene: -
V gene: TRBV23-1
CDR3 DNA: TGCGCCAGCAGCCCCGGGACAACCAAAGAGACCCAGTACTTC
CDR3 protein: CASSPGTTKETQYF

J gene: TRBJ2-7
clone size: -
D gene: TRBD2
V gene: TRBV4-2
CDR3 DNA: TGTGCCAGCAGCCAAGTCGGGACTAGCGGAGGGGACGAGCAGTACTTC
CDR3 protein: CASSQVGTSGGDEQYF

J gene: TRBJ2-1
clone size: -
D gene: -
V gene: TRBV5-4
CDR3 DNA: TGTGCCAGCAGCCCACGGCGGTATCCTTTCTCCTACAATGAGCAGTTCTTC
CDR3 protein: CASSPRRYPFSYNEQFF

J gene: TRBJ1-4
clone size: -
D gene: -
V gene: TRBV2
CDR3 DNA: TGTGCCAGCAGTGAACCAGGGTTGAGTGAAAAACTGTTTTTT
CDR3 protein: CASSEPGLSEKLFF

J gene: TRBJ2-3
clone size: -
D gene: TRBD2
V gene: TRBV5-8
CDR3 DNA: TGTGCCAGCAGTTCGCATAGCGGGGTTAGCACAGATACGCAGTATTTT
CDR3 protein: CASSSHSGVSTDTQYF

J gene: TRBJ1-2
clone size: -
D gene: -
V gene: TRBV3-1/TRBV3-2
CDR3 DNA: TGTGCCAGCAGCAGGAGGGGCCAGGATGGCTACACCTTC
CDR3 protein: CASSRRGQDGYTF

J gene: TRBJ2-3
clone size: -
D gene: -
V gene: TRBV7-3
CDR3 DNA: TGTGCCAGCAGCCCGGGGGTTACGCAGTATTTT
CDR3 protein: CASSPGVTQYF

J gene: TRBJ1-1
clone size: -
D gene: TRBD1
V gene: TRBV5-1
CDR3 DNA: TGCGCCAGCAGCTTGGGGCACAGGGGCACTGAAGCTTTCTTT
CDR3 protein: CASSLGHRGTEAFF

J gene: TRBJ2-5
clone size: -
D gene: -
V gene: TRBV7-6
CDR3 DNA: TGTGCCAGCAGCCTTCCTAGGGGCCAGACCCAGTACTTC
CDR3 protein: CASSLPRGQTQYF

J gene: TRBJ1-2
clone size: -
D gene: -
V gene: TRBV18
CDR3 DNA: TGTGCCAGCTCATCGACAGGAGTCTCCTATGGCTACACCTTC
CDR3 protein: CASSSTGVSYGYTF

J gene: TRBJ1-6
clone size: few
D gene: TRBD1
V gene: TRBV2
CDR3 DNA: TGTGCCAGCAGTGAAGGGACAGGGGCTTATAATTCACCCCTCCACTTT
CDR3 protein: CASSEGTGAYNSPLHF

J gene: TRBJ1-2
clone size: -
D gene: TRBD1
V gene: TRBV5-1
CDR3 DNA: TGCGCCAGCAGCTCTGGGACAGGGAACTATGGCTACACCTTC
CDR3 protein: CASSSGTGNYGYTF

J gene: TRBJ1-5
clone size: -
D gene: -
V gene: TRBV2
CDR3 DNA: TGTGCCAGCAGGCGGGAAAATAATCAGCCCCAGCATTTT
CDR3 protein: CASRRENNQPQHF